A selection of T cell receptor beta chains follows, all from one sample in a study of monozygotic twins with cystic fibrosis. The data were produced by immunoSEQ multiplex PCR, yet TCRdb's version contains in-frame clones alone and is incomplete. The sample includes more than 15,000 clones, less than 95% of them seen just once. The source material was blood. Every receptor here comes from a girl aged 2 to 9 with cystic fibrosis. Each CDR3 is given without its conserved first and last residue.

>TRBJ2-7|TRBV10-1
ASSESEDRDSSYEQY
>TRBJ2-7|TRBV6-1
ASSAFYEQY
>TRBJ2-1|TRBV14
ASSPGGGGEQF
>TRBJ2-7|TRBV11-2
ASSPVRGGEVRIYEQY
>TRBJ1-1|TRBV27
ATYGLSPGTEAF
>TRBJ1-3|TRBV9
ASSVAANTRNTIY
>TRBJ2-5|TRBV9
ASSLFQETQY
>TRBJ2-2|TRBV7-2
ASSLGWGNANTGELF
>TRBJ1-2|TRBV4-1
ASSQEEGQHYGYT
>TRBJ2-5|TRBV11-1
ASSFPRTSGELEETQY
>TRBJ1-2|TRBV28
ASSLSGPLLRDGYT
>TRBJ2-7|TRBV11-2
ASSLNVGTYEQY
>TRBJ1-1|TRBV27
ASSPGPGYTEAF
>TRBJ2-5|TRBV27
ASSRNRGGRETQY
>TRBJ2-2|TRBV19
ASSIDSRGTGPTGELF
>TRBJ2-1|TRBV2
ASSVWGGELYNEQF
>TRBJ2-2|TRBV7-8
ASSLVPPRRANTGELF
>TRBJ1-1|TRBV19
ASSIAGATEAF
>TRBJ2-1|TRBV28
ASSLSPLGFNEQF
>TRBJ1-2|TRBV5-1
ASSLQDGYGYT
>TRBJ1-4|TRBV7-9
ASSGSTTNEKLF
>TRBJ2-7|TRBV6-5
ASSQGQGRSYEQY
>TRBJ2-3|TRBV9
ASSVEVTDTQY
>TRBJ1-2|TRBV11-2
ASSPRREGGYT
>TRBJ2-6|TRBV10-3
AISEPLHLRELSGANVLT
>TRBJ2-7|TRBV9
ASSVGTSSNYEQY
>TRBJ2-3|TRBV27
ASAGTTDTQY
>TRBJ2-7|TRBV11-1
ASRSIGTGGYEQY
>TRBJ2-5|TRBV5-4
ASRGGEETQY
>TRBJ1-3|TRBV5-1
ASSLGPSSGNTIY
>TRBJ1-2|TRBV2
ASRDKLYGYT
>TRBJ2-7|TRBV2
ASREVAGTYEQY
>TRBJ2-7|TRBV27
ASTPTNEQY
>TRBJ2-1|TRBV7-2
ASSTDSYYNEQF
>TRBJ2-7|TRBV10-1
ASSEWGQWLGNEQY
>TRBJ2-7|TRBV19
ASSILSSGTYEQY
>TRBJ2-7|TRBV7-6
ASSLNTMGGEQY
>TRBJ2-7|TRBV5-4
ASRLDRWERFNEQY
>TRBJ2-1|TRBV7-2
ASSLELAGYNEQF
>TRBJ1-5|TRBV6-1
ASSWTGLLDQPQH
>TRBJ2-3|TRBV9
ASSILGDTQY
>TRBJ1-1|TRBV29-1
SVRGDTEAF